These 30 T cell receptor beta chains came from one sample sequenced in a study of post-analysis software for immune sequencing data. Tagging with unique molecular identifiers was a feature of the TCR beta cDNA libraries. TCRdb ran MiXCR on the PCR reads and lists one entry per CDR3 protein. The table has about 770,000 distinct CDR3 sequences, approximately 44% seen once. Their antigen targets remain unknown. Points from the study as a whole: Among 5 or 6 TRBV segments more frequent in patients than controls were TRBV5-6, TRBV5-1 and TRBV20-1.

The sequencing input was blood. The source is a girl between 10 and 17 years old with multiple sclerosis.

The V call is TRBV27, the J call TRBJ2-1; perhaps D is TRBD1 or TRBD2 (5 bases each). The germline V and J ends were trimmed by 10 bases and 0 bases, with 10 bases remaining between them. Germline CDR1 is MNHEY and CDR2 is SMNVEV (reference sequence). This CDR3 is built from 13 residues. Written as DNA, the CDR3 is TGTGCCACCGGGGCCAGCTCCTACAATGAGCAGTTCTTC. The encoded protein is CATGASSYNEQFF.

This clonotype was observed a handful of times. V is TRBV27 and J is TRBJ2-5; possibly TRBD1 or TRBD2 for D (5 bases each). The V end lost 6 bases, the J end lost 1 base, and 12 bases lay between the germline ends. CDR3 length: 14 amino acids. Germline CDR1 reads MNHEY; CDR2 reads SMNVEV (reference sequence). CDR3 bases: TGTGCCAGCAGGCCGAGGGGTACCCAAGAGACCCAGTACTTC. It encodes CASRPRGTQETQYF.

The gene calls are TRBV12-3 or TRBV12-4 and TRBJ2-7, with D tentatively TRBD1 or TRBD2 (5 bases each). The V and J ends lost 6 bases and 3 bases respectively, with 21 bases between them. This CDR3 region has 16 residues. The CDR3 DNA sequence: TGTGCCAGCAGCCTCCGAAGGGACCCAGGGAGCTACGAGCAGTACTTC. Translation: CASSLRRDPGSYEQYF.

This clonotype was detected once. The chain employs TRBV7-9 and TRBJ2-1, with 8 bases identical to TRBD2. The germline gives CDR1 SEHNR, CDR2 FQNEAQ (reference sequence). This CDR3 contains 15 residues. V was clipped by 4 bases and J by 4 bases; unmatched bases: 6. The CDR3: CASSSRLAPYNEQFF. DNA for the CDR3: TGTGCCAGCAGCTCCCGACTAGCGCCATACAATGAGCAGTTCTTC. Full variable domain (missing parts from reference TRBV7-9 and TRBJ2-1): DTGVSQNPRHKITKRGQNVTFRCDPISEHNRLYWYRQTLGQGPEFLTYFQNEAQLEKSRLLSDRFSAERPKGSFSTLEIQRTEQGDSAMYLCASSSRLAPYNEQFFGPGTRLTVL.

This clonotype was observed a handful of times. This sequence joins TRBV20-1 and TRBJ2-7; D perhaps matches TRBD1 (5 bases). The DNA end favors TRBJ2-5, so the J call may be wrong. This CDR3 spans 12 amino acids. Per germline, CDR1 DFQATT and CDR2 SNEGSKA (reference sequence). The CDR3 loop is CSARGQRETQYF. CDR3 sequence (DNA): TGCAGTGCTAGGGGGCAGCGAGAGACCCAGTACTTC.

This clonotype has ten or more counts. This rearrangement joins TRBV7-9 to TRBJ2-1; possibly TRBD2 for D (5 bases). V was cut by 4 bases and J by 7 bases, with 23 bases left in between. This CDR3 contains 17 residues. From germline, CDR1 is SEHNR and CDR2 FQNEAQ (reference sequence). The CDR3 DNA reads TGTGCCAGCAGCTCCCCCGCCTTTAACGGGGTCTTGAATGAGCAGTTCTTC. Its translation is CASSSPAFNGVLNEQFF.

The chain couples TRBV6-6 to TRBJ1-2; the match to TRBD1 covers 10 bases. Germline-derived CDR1 and CDR2 are MNHNY and SVGAGI (reference sequence). V was pared by 6 bases and J by 8 bases, with 0 bases of the junction left unmatched. This CDR3 is built from 11 residues. This CDR3 is CASRGQGGYTF. In nucleotides, the CDR3 is TGTGCCAGCAGGGGACAGGGGGGCTACACCTTC.

The V and J genes are TRBV27 and TRBJ1-6, with D possibly TRBD1 on 6 matching bases. The CDR3 has 14 residues. Looked up from germline, CDR1 is MNHEY and CDR2 is SMNVEV (reference sequence). V was trimmed by 7 bases and J by 9 bases, leaving 16 bases between them. The CDR3 protein is CASNNRELGSPLHF. In nucleotides, the CDR3 is TGTGCCAGCAATAACAGGGAGCTGGGTTCACCCCTCCACTTT.

The sample holds a few counts of this clonotype. The chain combines TRBV7-3 with TRBJ2-3, with 16 bases matching TRBD2. V was clipped by 0 bases and J by 5 bases; unmatched bases: 5. The CDR3 is 18 residues long. Germline lookup yields CDR1 SGHTA and CDR2 FQGTGA. The CDR3 coding sequence is TGTGCCAGCAGCTTAACCGGGACTAGCGGGAGGGTGGTAGATACGCAGTATTTT. It translates to CASSLTGTSGRVVDTQYF.

This chain connects TRBV7-3 to TRBJ1-1; D gene ambiguous. CDR1 and CDR2 from the germline V gene are SGHTA and FQGTGA. V was trimmed by 5 bases and J by 5 bases, leaving 12 bases between them. The CDR3 extends over 13 amino acids. In DNA form, the CDR3 reads TGTGCCAGCAGCCCCGGCTGGAGGACTGAAGCTTTCTTT. Its translation is CASSPGWRTEAFF.

This clonotype has only one observation. An end of the junction does not agree with germline; a read error may underlie this. This sequence joins TRBV4-3 and TRBJ2-5; 7 bases fit TRBD2. Germline CDR1 LGHNA, CDR2 YSLEER. This CDR3 region has 19 residues. The CDR3 DNA is TGCGCCAGCAGCCAAGAATTGGCTAGCGGCCAGTCGTGGCAAGAGACCCGGTACTTC. Translated, it gives CASSQELASGQSWQETRYF.

This clonotype has more than one count but fewer than ten. The V gene is TRBV10-3, the J gene TRBJ2-1, with 12 positions matching TRBD2. The germline gives CDR1 ENHRY, CDR2 SYGVKD. Trimming at V came to 6 bases and at J to 8 bases, leaving 14 bases not matched to a gene. CDR3 length equals 17 residues. The DNA for the CDR3 is TGTGCCATCAGGAAATCTGGACCGACTAGCGGGAGCGATGAGCAGTTCTTC. Translating gives CAIRKSGPTSGSDEQFF.

This clonotype came up a few times. The CDR3 region has the DNA TGCAGTGCTATGGCCTACGGGGATACGCAGTATTTT. Protein: CSAMAYGDTQYF. The chain carries TRBV20-1 and TRBJ2-3, with D uncertain. Trimming removed 4 bases from V and 6 bases from J, with 11 bases in between. The CDR3 has 12 amino acids. Germline loops: CDR1 DFQATT, CDR2 SNEGSKA (reference sequence).

The gene calls are TRBV12-3 or TRBV12-4 and TRBJ2-7, with D maybe TRBD2 (6 bases). The CDR3 is 15 amino acids. V was clipped by 0 bases and J by 1 base, with 10 bases between them. The CDR3 sequence is CASSLAGGKSYEQYF. For the CDR3, the DNA is TGTGCCAGCAGTTTAGCGGGAGGTAAATCCTACGAGCAGTACTTC.

The chain couples TRBV11-1 to TRBJ2-3, with 10 bases lining up with TRBD2. J lost 11 bases, V lost 5 bases, and 4 bases had no gene match. The CDR3 runs to 12 residues. Germline CDR1 SGHAT, CDR2 FQDESV (reference sequence). CDR3 DNA sequence: TGTGCCAGCAGCCTCCGGACTAGCGGGCAGTATTTT. Protein product: CASSLRTSGQYF.

This clonotype came up a few times. This chain joins TRBV29-1 and TRBJ2-5, with D unclear. Germline loops: CDR1 SQVTM, CDR2 ANQGSEA. The CDR3 spans 14 residues. V lost 3 bases, J lost 0 bases, and 11 bases lay in between. DNA of the CDR3: TGCAGCGTTGATAGCCCAGCCAACCAAGAGACCCAGTACTTC. It translates to CSVDSPANQETQYF.

The chain uses TRBV7-3 and TRBJ2-3; 7 positions match TRBD2. The CDR3 contains 15 residues. V lost 5 bases and J lost 3; bases outside the gene matches: 8. Per germline, CDR1 SGHTA and CDR2 FQGTGA. The CDR3 coding sequence is TGTGCCAGCAGCACGAGCGGGATTGGTACAGATACGCAGTATTTT. It yields the protein CASSTSGIGTDTQYF.

The CDR3 region is CSAHPGDTQYF. The DNA of the CDR3 is TGCAGTGCCCACCCTGGGGATACGCAGTATTTT. The chain combines TRBV20-1 with TRBJ2-3; D gene uncertain. Germline loops: CDR1 DFQATT, CDR2 SNEGSKA (reference sequence). V lost 6 bases and J lost 6, with 10 bases in between. CDR3 length: 11 amino acids.

This clonotype came up a few times. The V call is TRBV6-6, the J call TRBJ2-4, with TRBD1 matching over 8 bases. Per germline, CDR1 MNHNY and CDR2 SVGAGI (reference sequence). The J segment lost 0 bases and the V segment lost 7 bases, leaving 5 bases of the junction unmatched. The CDR3 is made up of 15 amino acids. For the CDR3, the DNA is TGTGCCAGCACCCTTGACAGGGGAGCCAAAAACATTCAGTACTTC. Translating gives CASTLDRGAKNIQYF.

This clonotype was counted between two and nine times. J is TRBJ2-1 and V is TRBV6-6; D is undetermined. Germline CDR1 is MNHNY and CDR2 is SVGAGI (reference sequence). Trimming shortened V by 0 bases and J by 8 bases, and 5 bases separated the two germline ends. This CDR3 comprises 12 residues. The CDR3 sequence: CASSYSSDEQFF. The CDR3 DNA reads as TGTGCCAGCAGTTACTCGAGCGATGAGCAGTTCTTC.

This rearrangement joins TRBV28 to TRBJ1-5; D gene uncertain. The CDR3 extends over 14 amino acids. The germline V gene has CDR1 MDHEN and CDR2 SYDVKM. Trimming cost V 8 bases and J 5 bases, with 16 bases left between them. In DNA, the CDR3 is TGTGCCAGCTCGCGCCTCCAGGTGGATCAGCCCCAGCATTTT. Translation gives CASSRLQVDQPQHF. Drawing the rest from reference TRBV28 and TRBJ1-5, the complete variable domain is DVKVTQSSRYLVKRTGEKVFLECVQDMDHENMFWYRQDPGLGLRLIYFSYDVKMKEKGDIPEGYSVSREKKERFSLILESASTNQTSMYLCASSRLQVDQPQHFGDGTRLSIL.

Only a few counts were recorded for this clonotype. The chain couples TRBV28 to TRBJ2-7; 7 nucleotides agree with TRBD1. CDR3 length: 15 amino acids. Germline trimming cut 6 bases from V and 0 bases from J; bases unmatched to any gene: 8. The germline gives CDR1 MDHEN, CDR2 SYDVKM. The CDR3: CASSSHGTDSYEQYF. CDR3 DNA sequence: TGTGCCAGCAGCAGCCATGGGACAGACTCCTACGAGCAGTACTTC. Variable domain in full (rest from reference TRBV28 and TRBJ2-7): DVKVTQSSRYLVKRTGEKVFLECVQDMDHENMFWYRQDPGLGLRLIYFSYDVKMKEKGDIPEGYSVSREKKERFSLILESASTNQTSMYLCASSSHGTDSYEQYFGPGTRLTVT.

V gene TRBV29-1 combines with J gene TRBJ2-7, with 8 bases aligning to TRBD2. Germline assignment: CDR1 SQVTM and CDR2 ANQGSEA. V dropped 5 bases and J dropped 0; count of bases not matched to a gene: 3. The CDR3 runs 13 residues. CDR3 sequence (DNA): TGCAGCGTTAGGCGGGAGGCCTCCTACGAGCAGTACTTC. The encoded protein is CSVRREASYEQYF.

The J gene is TRBJ2-7, the V gene TRBV6-1; D call uncertain. In germline, CDR1 is MNHNS, CDR2 SASEGT. Trimming removed 2 bases from V and 2 bases from J, with 4 bases in between. CDR3 size: 12 residues. The CDR3 reads CASSEYPYEQYF. DNA for the CDR3: TGTGCCAGCAGTGAATACCCCTACGAGCAGTACTTC.

This clonotype appeared a single time. The rearrangement uses TRBV21-1 and TRBJ2-7; TRBD1 is the table's D call, not checked against the DNA. TRBV21-1 is marked as a pseudogene. The CDR3 covers 16 residues. The CDR3 nucleotides are TGTGCCAGCACTGCGAGACCGCAGGACAGCCGGTACGAGCAGTACTTC. Residues: CASTARPQDSRYEQYF.

Regarding this clonotype: An end of the junction does not agree with germline; a read error may underlie this. V usage is TRBV12-3 or TRBV12-4 and J usage is TRBJ2-3; 13 nucleotides line up with TRBD2. The CDR3 length is 17 residues. CDR3 region: CASSLGTSGMSADAQYF. In DNA form, the CDR3 reads TGTGCCAGCAGTCTTGGGACTAGCGGGATGAGCGCAGATGCGCAGTATTTT.

The rearrangement uses TRBV12-3 or TRBV12-4 and TRBJ2-5; 7 bases fit TRBD1. V trimming: 5 bases; J trimming: 5 bases; junction bases outside the gene matches: 11. The length of the CDR3 is 15 residues. The CDR3: CASSPPDRESETQYF. As DNA, the CDR3 is TGTGCCAGCAGTCCACCCGACAGGGAGAGCGAGACCCAGTACTTC.

The chain joins TRBV12-3 or TRBV12-4 to TRBJ2-3; 8 bases fit TRBD1. V lost 7 bases to trimming and J lost 15 bases; unmatched junction nucleotides: 15. The CDR3 loop spans 13 amino acids. The CDR3 coding sequence is TGTGCCAGCACCAGGACAGGGACAGATACGGAATATTTT. This encodes CASTRTGTDTEYF.

The chain recombines TRBV7-2 with TRBJ2-1, with 11 bases fitting TRBD2. J was trimmed by 2 bases and V by 5 bases; bases with no gene match: 8. The CDR3 has 17 residues. Germline CDR1 SGHTA, CDR2 FQGNSA. CDR3 loop: CASSPTLTSGTYNEQFF. The CDR3 region has the DNA TGTGCCAGCAGCCCAACCCTGACTAGCGGGACCTACAATGAGCAGTTCTTC.

The rearrangement uses TRBV20-1 and TRBJ2-7; tentatively, D is TRBD2 (6 bases). The CDR3 loop spans 14 amino acids. Germline V gives CDR1 DFQATT, CDR2 SNEGSKA (reference sequence). The germline V and J ends were trimmed by 6 bases and 3 bases, with 18 bases remaining between them. As DNA, the CDR3 is TGCAGTGCCCCTTCGGGGCGGGGAGACTACGAGCAGTACTTC. Protein sequence: CSAPSGRGDYEQYF.